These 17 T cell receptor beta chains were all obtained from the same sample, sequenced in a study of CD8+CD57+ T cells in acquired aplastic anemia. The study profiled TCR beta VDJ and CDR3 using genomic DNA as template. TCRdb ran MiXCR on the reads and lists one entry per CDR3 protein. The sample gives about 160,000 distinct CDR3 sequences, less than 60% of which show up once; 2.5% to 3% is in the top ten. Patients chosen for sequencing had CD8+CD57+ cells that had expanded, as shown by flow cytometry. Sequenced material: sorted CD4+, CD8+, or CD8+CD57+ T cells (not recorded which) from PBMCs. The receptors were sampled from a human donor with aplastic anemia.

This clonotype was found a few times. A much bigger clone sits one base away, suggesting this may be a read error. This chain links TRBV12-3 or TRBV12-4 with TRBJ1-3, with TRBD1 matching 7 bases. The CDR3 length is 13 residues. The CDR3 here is CASSDRVGNTTYF. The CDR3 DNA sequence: TGTGCCAGCAGTGACAGGGTTGGAAACACCACATATTTT.

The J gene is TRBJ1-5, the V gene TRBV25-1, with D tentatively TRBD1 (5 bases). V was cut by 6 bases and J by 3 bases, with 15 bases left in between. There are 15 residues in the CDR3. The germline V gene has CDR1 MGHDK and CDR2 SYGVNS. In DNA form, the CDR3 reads TGTGCCAGCAGATCGCCAACAGGCTCCAATCAGCCCCAGCATTTT. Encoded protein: CASRSPTGSNQPQHF.

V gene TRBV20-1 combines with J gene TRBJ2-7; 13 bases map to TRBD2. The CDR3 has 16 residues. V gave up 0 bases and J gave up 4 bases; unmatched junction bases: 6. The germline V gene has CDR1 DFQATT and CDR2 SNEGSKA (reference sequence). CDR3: CSARDRTSGSPYEQYF. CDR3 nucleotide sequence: TGCAGTGCTAGAGATCGGACTAGCGGGAGCCCATACGAGCAGTACTTC.

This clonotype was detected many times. CDR3 amino acids: CASSLNSPLHF. CDR3 DNA: TGTGCCAGCAGTCTTAATTCACCCCTCCACTTT. J is TRBJ1-6 and V is TRBV2; no clear D gene. CDR3 length equals 11 residues. The germline V gene has CDR1 SNHLY and CDR2 FYNNEI. V lost 5 bases, J lost 6 bases, and 2 bases lay in between.

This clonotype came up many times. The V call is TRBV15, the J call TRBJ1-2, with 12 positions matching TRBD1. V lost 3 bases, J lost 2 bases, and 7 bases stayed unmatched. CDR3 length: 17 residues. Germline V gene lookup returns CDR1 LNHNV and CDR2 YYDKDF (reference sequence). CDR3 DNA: TGTGCCACCAGCAGCAGGGACAGGGGGCGCGGGAACTATGGCTACACCTTC. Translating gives CATSSRDRGRGNYGYTF.

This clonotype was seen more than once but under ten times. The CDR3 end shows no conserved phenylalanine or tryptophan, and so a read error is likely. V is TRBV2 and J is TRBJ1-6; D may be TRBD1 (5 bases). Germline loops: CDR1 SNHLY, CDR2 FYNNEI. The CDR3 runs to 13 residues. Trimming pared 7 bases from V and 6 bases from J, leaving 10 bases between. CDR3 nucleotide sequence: TGTGCCAGCAAGGGGAACTTTAATTCACCCCTCCACCTT. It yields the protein CASKGNFNSPLHL.

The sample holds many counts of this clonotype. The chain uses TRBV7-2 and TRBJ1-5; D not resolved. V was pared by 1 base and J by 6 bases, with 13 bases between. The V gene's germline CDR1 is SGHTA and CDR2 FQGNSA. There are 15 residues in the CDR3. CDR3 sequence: CASSLGSGGSQPQHF. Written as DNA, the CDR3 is TGTGCCAGCAGCTTAGGGTCGGGAGGATCTCAGCCCCAGCATTTT. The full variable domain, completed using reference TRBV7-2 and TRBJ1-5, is GAGVSQSPSNKVTEKGKDVELRCDPISGHTALYWYRQSLGQGLEFLIYFQGNSAPDKSGLPSDRFSAERTGGSVSTLTIQRTQQEDSAVYLCASSLGSGGSQPQHFGDGTRLSIL.

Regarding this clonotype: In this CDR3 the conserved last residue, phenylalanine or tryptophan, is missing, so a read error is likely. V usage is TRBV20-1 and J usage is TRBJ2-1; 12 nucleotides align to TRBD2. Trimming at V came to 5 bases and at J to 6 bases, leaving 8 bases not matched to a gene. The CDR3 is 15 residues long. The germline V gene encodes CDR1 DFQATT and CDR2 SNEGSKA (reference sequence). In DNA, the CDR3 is TGCAGTGCTCCCGAAAGACTAGCGGGAGCCAATGAGCAGTTCTCC. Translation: CSAPERLAGANEQFS.

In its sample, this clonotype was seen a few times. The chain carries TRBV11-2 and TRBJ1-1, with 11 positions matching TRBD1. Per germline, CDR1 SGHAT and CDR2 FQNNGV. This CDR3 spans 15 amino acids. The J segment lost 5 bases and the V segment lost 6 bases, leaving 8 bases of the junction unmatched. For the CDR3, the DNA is TGTGCCAGCAGGCAAGGGACAGGGGGGTTTACTGAAGCTTTCTTT. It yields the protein CASRQGTGGFTEAFF.

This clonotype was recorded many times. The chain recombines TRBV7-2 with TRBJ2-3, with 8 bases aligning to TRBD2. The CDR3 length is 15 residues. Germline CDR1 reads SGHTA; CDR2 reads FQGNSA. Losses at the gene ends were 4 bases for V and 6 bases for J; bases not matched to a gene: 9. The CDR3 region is CASSSDGRAVDTQYF. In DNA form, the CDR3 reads TGTGCCAGCAGCTCGGACGGGAGGGCCGTGGATACGCAGTATTTT.

The CDR3, as DNA: TGTGCCAGCAGCTTAGCTAAACAGACCCAGTACTTC. Residues: CASSLAKQTQYF. V usage is TRBV7-6 and J usage is TRBJ2-5; the D is unclear. The CDR3 sequence is 12 residues long. V lost 0 bases, J lost 6 bases, and 5 bases lay in between. Germline CDR1 SGHVS, CDR2 FNYEAQ.

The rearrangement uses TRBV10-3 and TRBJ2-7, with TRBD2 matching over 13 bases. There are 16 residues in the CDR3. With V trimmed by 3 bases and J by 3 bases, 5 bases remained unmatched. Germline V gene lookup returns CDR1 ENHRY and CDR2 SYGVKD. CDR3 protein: CAISDGLAGAFYEQYF. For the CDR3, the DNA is TGTGCCATCAGTGATGGACTAGCGGGAGCTTTCTACGAGCAGTACTTC.

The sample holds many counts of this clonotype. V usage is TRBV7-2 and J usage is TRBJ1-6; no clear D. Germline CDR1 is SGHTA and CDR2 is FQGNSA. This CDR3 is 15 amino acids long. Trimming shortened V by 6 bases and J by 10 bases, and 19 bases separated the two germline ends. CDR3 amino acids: CASRSAQEGRSPLHF. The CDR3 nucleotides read TGTGCCAGCAGGTCAGCCCAGGAGGGAAGATCACCCCTCCACTTT.

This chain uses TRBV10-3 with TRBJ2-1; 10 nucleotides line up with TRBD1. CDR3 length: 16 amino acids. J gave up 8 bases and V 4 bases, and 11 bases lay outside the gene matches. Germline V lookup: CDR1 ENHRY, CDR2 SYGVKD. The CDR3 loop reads CAISGRRDRGLDEQFF. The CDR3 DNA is TGTGCCATCAGTGGCCGCCGGGACAGGGGACTCGATGAGCAGTTCTTC.

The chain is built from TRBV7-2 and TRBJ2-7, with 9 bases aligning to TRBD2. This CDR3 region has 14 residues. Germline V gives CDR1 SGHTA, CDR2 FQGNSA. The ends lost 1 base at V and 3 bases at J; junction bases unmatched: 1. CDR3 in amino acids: CASSLEAGGYEQYF. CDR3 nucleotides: TGTGCCAGCAGCTTAGAAGCGGGAGGCTACGAGCAGTACTTC.

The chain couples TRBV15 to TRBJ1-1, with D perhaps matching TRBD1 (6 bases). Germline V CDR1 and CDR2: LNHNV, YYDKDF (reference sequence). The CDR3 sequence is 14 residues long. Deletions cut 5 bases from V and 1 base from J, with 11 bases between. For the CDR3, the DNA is TGTGCCACCAGCGACGGGGGCACGAACACTGAAGCTTTCTTT. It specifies CATSDGGTNTEAFF. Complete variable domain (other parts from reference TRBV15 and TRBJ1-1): DAMVIQNPRYQVTQFGKPVTLSCSQTLNHNVMYWYQQKSSQAPKLLFHYYDKDFNNEADTPDNFQSRRPNTSFCFLDIRSPGLGDTAMYLCATSDGGTNTEAFFGQGTRLTVV.

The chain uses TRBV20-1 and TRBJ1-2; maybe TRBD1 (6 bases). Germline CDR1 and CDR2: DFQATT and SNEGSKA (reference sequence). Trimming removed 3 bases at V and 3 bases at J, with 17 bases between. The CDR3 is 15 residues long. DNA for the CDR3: TGCAGTGCTAGTCCCAGCCGGGGGGCAGACTATGGCTACACCTTC. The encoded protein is CSASPSRGADYGYTF.